The rows below give T cell receptor beta chains drawn from one sample of a study of shared clonotypes between healthy human individuals. Measured with immunoSEQ multiplex PCR; TCRdb has only the in-frame clones, and not every one. Of 950,000 to 1,300,000 clones in the sample, about three quarters were seen once. The sample taken for sequencing was memory CD4+ T cells sorted from blood. Every receptor here comes from a young man in good health. CDR3s include the opening cysteine and the closing phenylalanine or tryptophan.

v_call	j_call	cdr3_aa
TRBV7-6	TRBJ2-1	CASSLGPYNEQFF
TRBV9	TRBJ1-1	CASSAQGHNTEAFF
TRBV2	TRBJ2-5	CASSQGAETQYF
TRBV18	TRBJ1-2	CASSPDRGNYGYTF
TRBV29-1	TRBJ2-3	CSVRGGADTQYF
TRBV30	TRBJ2-3	CAWSPQGGGQYF
TRBV10-3	TRBJ1-1	CAISESDTEAFF
TRBV5-1	TRBJ2-7	CASSLAGEIGLAGLSYEQYF
TRBV19	TRBJ1-1	CASSQGPLGAFF
TRBV30	TRBJ2-5	CAWSLRLETQYF
TRBV19	TRBJ1-5	CASSIRDGSNQPQHF
TRBV11-3	TRBJ2-5	CASSLGVSQTPQETQYF
TRBV25-1	TRBJ1-1	CASRESGVSLNTEAFF
TRBV9	TRBJ2-5	CASSAQDRVAETQYF
TRBV11-2	TRBJ1-2	CASSPGQGRYGYTF
TRBV5-6	TRBJ2-3	CASSLVASSTDTQYF
TRBV6-6	TRBJ2-1	CASSYSDGKQFF